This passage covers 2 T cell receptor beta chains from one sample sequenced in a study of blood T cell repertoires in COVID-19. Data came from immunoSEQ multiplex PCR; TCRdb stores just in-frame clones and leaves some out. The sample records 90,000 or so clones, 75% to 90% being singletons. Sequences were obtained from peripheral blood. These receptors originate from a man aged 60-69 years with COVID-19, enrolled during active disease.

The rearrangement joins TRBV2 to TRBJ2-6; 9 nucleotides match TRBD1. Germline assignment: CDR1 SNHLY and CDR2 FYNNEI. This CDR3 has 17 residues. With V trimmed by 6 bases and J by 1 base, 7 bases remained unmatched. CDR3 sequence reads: CASSDPGQGSGANVLTF. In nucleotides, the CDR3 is TGTGCCAGCAGCGATCCGGGACAGGGATCTGGGGCCAACGTCCTGACTTTC. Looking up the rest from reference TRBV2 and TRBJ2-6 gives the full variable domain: EPEVTQTPSHQVTQMGQEVILRCVPISNHLYFYWYRQILGQKVEFLVSFYNNEISEKSEIFDDQFSVERPDGSNFTLKIRSTKLEDSAMYFCASSDPGQGSGANVLTFGAGSRLTVL.

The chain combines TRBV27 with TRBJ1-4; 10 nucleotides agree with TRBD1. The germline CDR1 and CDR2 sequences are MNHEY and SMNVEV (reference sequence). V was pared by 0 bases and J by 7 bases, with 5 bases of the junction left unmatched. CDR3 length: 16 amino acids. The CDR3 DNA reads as TGTGCCAGCAGTTTATCGCCGGGACAGGGGATTGAAAAACTGTTTTTT. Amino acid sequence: CASSLSPGQGIEKLFF. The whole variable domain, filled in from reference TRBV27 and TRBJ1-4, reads EAQVTQNPRYLITVTGKKLTVTCSQNMNHEYMSWYRQDPGLGLRQIYYSMNVEVTDKGDVPEGYKVSRKEKRNFPLILESPSPNQTSLYFCASSLSPGQGIEKLFFGSGTQLSVL.